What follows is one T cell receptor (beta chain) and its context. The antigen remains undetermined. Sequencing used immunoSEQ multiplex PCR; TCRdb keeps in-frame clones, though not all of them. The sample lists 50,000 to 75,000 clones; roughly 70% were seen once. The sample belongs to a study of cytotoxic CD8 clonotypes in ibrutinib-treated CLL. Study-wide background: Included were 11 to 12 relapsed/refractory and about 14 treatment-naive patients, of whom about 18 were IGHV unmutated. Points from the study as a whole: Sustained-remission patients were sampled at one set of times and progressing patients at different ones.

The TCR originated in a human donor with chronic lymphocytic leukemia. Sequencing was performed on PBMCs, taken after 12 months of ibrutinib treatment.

The CDR3 bases are TGTGCCAGCAGCAGAGACGGAACAAACACTGAAGCTTTCTTT. It translates to CASSRDGTNTEAFF. V gene TRBV5-5 combines with J gene TRBJ1-1; D remains unclear. The CDR3 has 14 amino acids. CDR1 SGHKS and CDR2 YYEKEE come from the germline V gene (reference sequence). Trimming removed 4 bases at V and 2 bases at J, with 12 bases between.